This record covers a single TCR beta chain. The target antigen is unknown. Since a much larger clone is just one base distant, this may be a read error. At least 3 on the Clinical Activity Score was recorded for ophthalmopathy patients, who also had NOSPECS grade at least 4 and duration under 3 months. This record comes from a study of T cells in Graves' hyperthyroidism and ophthalmopathy. RNA transcripts gave rise to amplified TCR beta CDR3 regions. Primed by the HTBI set, a first-round RT-PCR was run on the TCR CDR3. TCRdb reprocessed the multiplex PCR reads via MiXCR and lists one record per CDR3 protein. Here the sample spans 300,000 to 400,000 distinct CDR3 sequences, approximately 17% being singletons. Findings and limits, study-wide: Ophthalmopathy prediction by the model preceded onset by a median approximately six months.

The receptor comes from a man in his late teens or twenties with Graves' ophthalmopathy. The sequencing sample was made of blood.

The CDR3 loop is CASSPLGGTLYGYTF. DNA of the CDR3: TGTGCCAGCAGCCCCTTGGGGGGCACCTTGTATGGCTACACCTTC. The V and J genes are TRBV2 and TRBJ1-2; perhaps TRBD1 as D (6 bases). CDR1 SNHLY and CDR2 FYNNEI come from the germline V gene. V was shortened by 6 bases and J by 5 bases, with 19 bases between the two germline ends. There are 15 residues in the CDR3.